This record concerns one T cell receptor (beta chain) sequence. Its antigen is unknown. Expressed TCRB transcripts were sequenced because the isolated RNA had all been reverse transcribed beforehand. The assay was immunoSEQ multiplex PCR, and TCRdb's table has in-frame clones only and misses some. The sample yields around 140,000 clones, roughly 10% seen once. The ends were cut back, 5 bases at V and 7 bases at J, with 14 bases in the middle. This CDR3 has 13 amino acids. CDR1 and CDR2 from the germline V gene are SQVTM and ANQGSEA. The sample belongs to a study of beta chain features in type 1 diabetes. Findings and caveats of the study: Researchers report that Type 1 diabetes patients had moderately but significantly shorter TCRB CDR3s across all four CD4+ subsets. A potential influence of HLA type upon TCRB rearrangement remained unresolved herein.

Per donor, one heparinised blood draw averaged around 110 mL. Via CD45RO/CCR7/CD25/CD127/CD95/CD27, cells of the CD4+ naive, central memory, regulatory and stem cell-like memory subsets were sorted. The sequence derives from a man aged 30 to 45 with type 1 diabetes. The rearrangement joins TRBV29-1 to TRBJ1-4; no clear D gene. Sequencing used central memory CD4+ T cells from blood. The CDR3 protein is CSVSNFPREKLFF. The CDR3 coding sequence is TGCAGCGTTTCGAACTTCCCACGTGAAAAACTGTTTTTT.